This T cell receptor beta chain was profiled in a study of OX40 agonist ivuxolimab in advanced cancers. Turning to the study itself: The mean age was approximately 60 years, ranging from about 20 to 85, with under 90% of participants male.

In regard to this clone: The antigen remains unidentified.

Repertoires were generated with immunoSEQ multiplex PCR, while TCRdb's copy carries only in-frame clones and drops some. The sample comprises about 24,000 clones, 77% of which are singletons, and roughly 18% rests with the top ten. Notes on the study in general: More expanded clones were seen, on average, in CD8+ T cells than in CD4+. At 0.1 to 3.0 mg/kg and by week 6, CD4+ and CD8+ T cells in the blood had expanded clonally. Clonal expansion among partial responders at 0.1-3.0 mg/kg ranked near the lowest.

Between the trimmed V and J ends, which lost 6 bases and 3 bases, there was a span of 6 bases. Germline V CDR1 and CDR2: MDHEN, SYDVKM. The CDR3 runs 11 residues. This sample comprised CD4+ or CD8+ T cells sorted from blood, obtained in a trial of the OX40 agonist ivuxolimab. This chain links TRBV28 with TRBJ2-7; D not certain. This TCR was sampled from an adult with an advanced solid tumor such as melanoma, head and neck, liver or kidney cancer. The DNA of the CDR3 is TGTGCCAGCAGCCATTACTACGAGCAGTACTTC. Amino acids: CASSHYYEQYF.